A selection of T cell receptor beta chains follows, all from one sample in a study of cytomegalovirus exposure and HLA in healthy donors. TCRdb's table, derived via immunoSEQ multiplex PCR, lists solely in-frame clones and lacks some. The sample includes under 130,000 clones, about 80% of them seen just once. Material for sequencing was PBMCs. All receptors come from a man aged 25-45 years in good health and CMV-seronegative. CDR3s include the opening cysteine and the closing phenylalanine or tryptophan. A D gene is named only where the DNA matches it firmly. Clone size is shown for a subset of rows, as once, few, many or a class of expanded clone.

d_gene: -; len: 14; abundance: -; j_gene: TRBJ2-5; v_gene: TRBV14; CDR3nt: TGTGCCAGCAGCATGCCGAGGGGGTTTGGGACCCAGTACTTC; CDR3aa: CASSMPRGFGTQYF
d_gene: -; len: 13; abundance: -; j_gene: TRBJ2-7; v_gene: TRBV18; CDR3nt: TGTGCCAGCTCACCGGACTCAAACTACGAGCAGTACTTC; CDR3aa: CASSPDSNYEQYF
d_gene: -; len: 13; abundance: -; j_gene: TRBJ2-1; v_gene: TRBV7-2; CDR3nt: TGTGCCAGCAGCTCCCGGGACAACAATGAGCAGTTCTTC; CDR3aa: CASSSRDNNEQFF
d_gene: -; len: 13; abundance: -; j_gene: TRBJ1-1; v_gene: TRBV7-9; CDR3nt: TGTGCCAGCAGCTACAAGGAGGAAACTGAAGCTTTCTTT; CDR3aa: CASSYKEETEAFF
d_gene: TRBD1; len: 15; abundance: -; j_gene: TRBJ1-2; v_gene: TRBV28; CDR3nt: TGTGCCAGCAGTTTAAAAACGACAGGGGGCTATGGCTACACCTTC; CDR3aa: CASSLKTTGGYGYTF
d_gene: -; len: 17; abundance: -; j_gene: TRBJ1-1; v_gene: TRBV19; CDR3nt: TGTGCCAGTAACCCCTCGGTGACTACAGGGCTGTCGGTTGAAGCTTTCTTT; CDR3aa: CASNPSVTTGLSVEAFF
d_gene: -; len: 14; abundance: -; j_gene: TRBJ1-2; v_gene: TRBV10-3; CDR3nt: TGTGCCATCAGTGCAAGGGAGCTTAACTATGGCTACACCTTC; CDR3aa: CAISARELNYGYTF
d_gene: -; len: 14; abundance: once; j_gene: TRBJ1-2; v_gene: TRBV28; CDR3nt: TGTGCCAGCAGTTTGGGGGCCGCTAACTATGGCTACACCTTC; CDR3aa: CASSLGAANYGYTF
d_gene: -; len: 15; abundance: -; j_gene: TRBJ2-5; v_gene: TRBV30; CDR3nt: TGTGCCTGGAGTGTACGTTTTGGGGCAGAAGAGACCCAGTACTTC; CDR3aa: CAWSVRFGAEETQYF
d_gene: -; len: 12; abundance: -; j_gene: TRBJ1-2; v_gene: TRBV6-6; CDR3nt: TGTGCCAGCTTACTCGTAAACTATGGCTACACCTTC; CDR3aa: CASLLVNYGYTF
d_gene: TRBD2; len: 15; abundance: once; j_gene: TRBJ2-1; v_gene: TRBV7-2; CDR3nt: TGTGCCAGCAGCTCGGCGGGAGGGCTGCGGAATGAGCAGTTCTTC; CDR3aa: CASSSAGGLRNEQFF
d_gene: -; len: 14; abundance: -; j_gene: TRBJ1-2; v_gene: TRBV10-3; CDR3nt: TGTGCCATCAGTGAGTCGATGGGGGGGGGTGGCTACACCTTC; CDR3aa: CAISESMGGGGYTF
d_gene: -; len: 10; abundance: -; j_gene: TRBJ1-1; v_gene: TRBV29-1; CDR3nt: TGCAGCGTTGCAGACACTGAAGCTTTCTTT; CDR3aa: CSVADTEAFF
d_gene: TRBD1; len: 16; abundance: -; j_gene: TRBJ2-6; v_gene: TRBV14; CDR3nt: TGTGCCAGCAGGCCCAGGGGGACCCTCGGGGCCAACATCCTGACTTTC; CDR3aa: CASRPRGTLGANILTF
d_gene: TRBD2; len: 18; abundance: -; j_gene: TRBJ2-2; v_gene: TRBV4-1; CDR3nt: TGCGCCAGCAGCCAAGGACTAGCGGGGGGGCCTGGCACCGGGGAGCTGTTTTTT; CDR3aa: CASSQGLAGGPGTGELFF
d_gene: -; len: 16; abundance: -; j_gene: TRBJ2-1; v_gene: TRBV14; CDR3nt: TGTGCCAGCAGCCAAGATGCAGGGGTTGGAAACAATGAGCAGTTCTTC; CDR3aa: CASSQDAGVGNNEQFF
d_gene: -; len: 14; abundance: -; j_gene: TRBJ2-7; v_gene: TRBV9; CDR3nt: TGTGCCAGCAGCGTAGGTGTAGGAGCCTACGAGCAGTACTTC; CDR3aa: CASSVGVGAYEQYF